A selection of T cell receptor beta chains follows, all from one sample in a study of patients and donors after allogeneic stem cell transplantation. TCRdb independently ran MiXCR on the RT-PCR reads; one entry per CDR3 protein. The sample has some 960,000 distinct CDR3 sequences, about 20% seen once. Sequencing input: blood, either unsorted or a sorted T cell fraction (not recorded which). Receptors were obtained from a human donor who was either an allogeneic HSCT recipient or a stem cell or donor lymphocyte infusion donor (not recorded which). It is not recorded whose cells these are; they may come from a transplant donor. The CDR3 runs from the conserved cysteine through the conserved F or W. D genes are given only for firm matches. Clone size is given for some rows only: seen once, a few or many times, or a class if the clone is expanded.

V gene	D gene	clone size	J gene	CDR3 protein	CDR3 DNA
TRBV12-3/TRBV12-4	.	.	TRBJ1-2	CASSYRVLGYGYTF	TGTGCCAGCAGTTACAGGGTGCTAGGATATGGCTACACCTTC
TRBV10-3	.	few	TRBJ2-7	CAISESQGAYEQYF	TGTGCCATCAGTGAGTCGCAGGGAGCCTACGAGCAGTACTTC
TRBV15	TRBD2	.	TRBJ2-1	CATQLGAGGGNEQFF	TGTGCCACCCAGTTGGGAGCGGGAGGGGGCAATGAGCAGTTCTTC
TRBV5-1	.	many	TRBJ2-1	CASSLRRPSYNEQFF	TGCGCCAGCAGCTTGAGACGGCCCTCCTACAATGAGCAGTTCTTC
TRBV12-3/TRBV12-4	.	many	TRBJ1-1	CASTSQGLGPNTEAFF	TGTGCCAGCACCTCACAAGGGCTTGGGCCGAACACTGAAGCTTTCTTT
TRBV29-1	TRBD1	.	TRBJ2-7	CSVEFLGQGREGQYF	TGCAGCGTTGAATTTCTTGGACAGGGCAGAGAGGGACAGTACTTC
TRBV5-1	.	few	TRBJ2-3	CASHITDTQYF	TGCGCCAGCCACATCACAGATACGCAGTATTTT
TRBV12-3/TRBV12-4	TRBD1	many	TRBJ2-1	CASSPGQGQYNEQFF	TGTGCCAGCAGTCCCGGACAGGGCCAATACAATGAGCAGTTCTTC
TRBV30	.	.	TRBJ2-1	CAWSPRGLRPDNEQFF	TGTGCCTGGAGTCCAAGAGGACTAAGGCCAGACAATGAGCAGTTCTTC
TRBV12-3/TRBV12-4	TRBD2	many	TRBJ2-7	CASTVAGTPYEQYF	TGTGCCAGCACCGTAGCGGGCACCCCCTACGAGCAGTACTTC
TRBV12-3/TRBV12-4	.	many	TRBJ2-1	CASSVGHYPYNEQFF	TGTGCCAGCAGCGTGGGACACTACCCCTACAATGAGCAGTTCTTC
TRBV7-9	.	.	TRBJ2-6	CASSFMVPGANVLTF	TGTGCCAGCAGCTTTATGGTGCCTGGGGCCAACGTCCTGACTTTC
TRBV27	.	.	TRBJ2-1	CASSEGSLRSYNEQFF	TGTGCCAGCAGCGAGGGTTCCCTTCGCTCCTACAATGAGCAGTTCTTC
TRBV5-6	TRBD2	.	TRBJ2-1	CASSSGLAGVLNNEQFF	TGTGCCAGCAGTTCTGGACTAGCGGGCGTCCTCAACAATGAGCAGTTCTTC
TRBV5-6	TRBD1	few	TRBJ1-4	CASSLARQGGLEKLFF	TGTGCCAGCAGCTTAGCTAGACAGGGAGGTTTGGAAAAACTGTTTTTT
TRBV6-1	.	.	TRBJ1-5	CASRRGSGQPQHF	TGTGCCAGCAGAAGGGGCAGTGGTCAGCCCCAGCATTTT
TRBV20-1	.	.	TRBJ1-4	CSARDLSTINEKLFF	TGCAGTGCTAGAGATCTGTCAACCATTAATGAAAAACTGTTTTTT
TRBV5-6	.	.	TRBJ2-1	CASSWASNEQFF	TGTGCCAGCAGCTGGGCCTCCAATGAGCAGTTCTTC
TRBV20-1	.	.	TRBJ1-1	CSARSRFWGGRNTEAFF	TGCAGTGCTAGATCCCGATTTTGGGGGGGAAGGAACACTGAAGCTTTCTTT
TRBV19	TRBD2	.	TRBJ2-7	CASSSTSGRALQQYF	TGTGCCAGTAGTAGTACTAGCGGGAGGGCCCTCCAGCAGTACTTC
TRBV4-1	.	.	TRBJ2-5	CASSQVQGWWETQYF	TGCGCCAGCAGCCAGGTCCAGGGATGGTGGGAGACCCAGTACTTC
TRBV6-5	.	few	TRBJ2-7	CASSYSGQTSYEQYF	TGTGCCAGCAGTTATTCAGGGCAAACTTCCTACGAGCAGTACTTC
TRBV12-3/TRBV12-4	.	many	TRBJ1-1	CASSLPRNTEAFF	TGTGCCAGCAGTTTACCCCGAAACACTGAAGCTTTCTTT
TRBV20-1	TRBD2	few	TRBJ2-7	CSAPGTSGAYEQYF	TGCAGTGCCCCCGGGACTAGCGGGGCCTACGAGCAGTACTTC
TRBV7-8	TRBD1	.	TRBJ1-5	CATRRTGGSLGQPQHF	TGTGCCACAAGGAGGACAGGGGGCTCACTAGGTCAGCCCCAGCATTTT
TRBV7-3	.	few	TRBJ2-7	CASSYRQKTVSYEQYF	TGTGCCAGCAGCTACCGACAGAAGACGGTCTCCTACGAGCAGTACTTC
TRBV28	.	few	TRBJ1-6	CASSQIPTDYSPLHF	TGTGCCAGCAGTCAGATACCGACAGATTATTCACCCCTCCACTTT
TRBV2	.	.	TRBJ1-1	CASRAHRNTEAFF	TGTGCCAGCAGGGCACATAGGAACACTGAAGCTTTCTTT
TRBV6-5	.	few	TRBJ1-5	CASSYSGGPINQPQHF	TGTGCCAGCAGTTACTCGGGGGGCCCAATCAATCAGCCCCAGCATTTT
TRBV12-3/TRBV12-4	.	many	TRBJ1-6	CASSLGGIRSPLHF	TGTGCCAGCAGTTTAGGTGGGATAAGGTCACCCCTCCACTTT
TRBV10-3	.	few	TRBJ1-2	CAISDTQEHYGYTF	TGTGCCATCAGTGACACACAGGAGCACTATGGCTACACCTTC
TRBV20-1	.	few	TRBJ1-2	CSARVGPSLTF	TGCAGTGCTAGAGTGGGTCCGTCTCTGACCTTC
TRBV5-1	TRBD1	few	TRBJ1-2	CASSLQQGAGYGYTF	TGCGCCAGCAGCTTGCAACAGGGGGCTGGCTATGGCTACACCTTC
TRBV4-1	.	many	TRBJ1-5	CASSQEYGSTKPQHF	TGCGCCAGCAGCCAAGAGTACGGGTCGACCAAGCCCCAGCATTTT
TRBV20-1	.	.	TRBJ1-2	CSARDITNYGYTF	TGCAGTGCTAGAGACATAACTAACTATGGCTACACCTTC
TRBV7-2	TRBD2	few	TRBJ2-7	CASSPLTSATPEQYF	TGTGCCAGCAGCCCCTTGACTAGCGCTACACCCGAGCAGTACTTC
TRBV24-1	.	few	TRBJ2-7	CATSQGSGYEQYF	TGTGCCACCTCACAGGGGAGCGGGTACGAGCAGTACTTC
TRBV12-3/TRBV12-4	TRBD2	.	TRBJ2-1	CASSPPGLAGNEQFF	TGTGCCAGCAGTCCGCCGGGACTAGCGGGGAATGAGCAGTTCTTC
TRBV4-3	.	.	TRBJ1-2	CASSQSLNYGYTF	TGCGCCAGCAGCCAGTCCCTTAACTATGGCTACACCTTC
TRBV12-3/TRBV12-4	.	few	TRBJ2-1	CASSRLIDDEQFF	TGTGCCAGCAGTAGACTAATTGACGATGAGCAGTTCTTC
TRBV12-3/TRBV12-4	TRBD1	few	TRBJ1-5	CATSGGSNQPQHF	TGTGCCACCTCAGGGGGGAGCAATCAGCCCCAGCATTTT
TRBV5-1	.	few	TRBJ1-1	CASRSARMNTEAFF	TGCGCCAGCCGTAGTGCAAGAATGAACACTGAAGCTTTCTTT